This T cell receptor beta chain came from a study of shared clonotypes between healthy human individuals (TCRdb year 2020). For the wider study: A couple of women and a few men aged 18 to 49 years were included in the cohort. For each donor, three plates each were used for CD4 naive and CD4 memory, two plates were used for CD8 naive, and one plate was used for CD8 memory. To estimate repertoire size and how much clonotype sharing occurs between individuals, the study deeply sequenced the blood TCR repertoires of roughly 5 healthy adults. Libraries were prepared and TCR repertoires were sequenced by different laboratories using diverse techniques, in order to increase sequencing depth and limit assay-specific biases. Between about 0.9 and 10 billion PBMCs per donor were obtained by leukapheresis.

The donors were healthy, HIV-negative adults who had no recently reported acute infections or vaccinations. Every donor was a Caucasian adult residing in Nashville, Tennessee, USA. Magnetic negative selection was used to enrich CD4+ T cells, after which naive cells were positively selected on CD45RA and the negative fraction became the memory subset. Blood was obtained by leukapheresis, after which PBMCs were separated by Ficoll-Histopaque density gradient centrifugation and cryopreserved in liquid nitrogen vapor phase. Analytical flow cytometry was used to check the purity and quantity of each magnetically sorted T cell population. Genomic DNA was isolated from each sorted fraction and quantified by UV absorbance on a Nanodrop 2000c. As encoded in the germline V gene, CDR1 is MDHEN while CDR2 is SYDVKM. V was cut back by 5 bases and J by 0 bases, leaving a gap of 12 bases between them. The CDR3 spans 15 residues, from the cysteine through the phenylalanine. Of all the DNA, just the CDR3 is kept, 45 bases in frame from base 1.

On this clone: What antigen it recognizes has not been identified. The input lacks base qualities; no much larger clone sits a single base away.

General study outcomes and caveats: Clonotypes shared by all four sorted-subset donors showed higher generation probabilities than non-shared clonotypes. Across several donors, 4.5% to 6.5% of naive CD4, roughly 3.4% of naive CD8, 2.3% of memory CD4, and 0.4% of memory CD8 clonotypes were shared. Pairwise subsampling led to the expectation that sequencing depth would affect the degree of clonotype sharing among donors. Sampling was limited to blood, and TCR repertoires in tissue likely differ from TCR repertoires in blood. Estimated clonotype richness was generally larger for naive than for memory subsets. Because the study included a small number of donors, the genetic and exposure-history diversity represented was limited. Incomplete sequencing was indicated by rarefaction of sorted-subset datasets, despite the large sequencing depth.

Using the deep immunoSEQ assay, multiplex PCR amplified TCR CDR3 regions from genomic DNA. Extracted genomic DNA from each cell subset was distributed evenly across all wells of several immunoSEQ 96-well plates, and each plate was treated as a replicate. For sorted subsets, 150 to 200 ng genomic DNA, equal to tens of thousands of T cell genomes, was loaded into each replicate PCR. Purified libraries were quantified with a Qubit 3.0 fluorometer, sized on a Bioanalyzer 2100, and re-quantified with the KAPA Library Quantification kit. Each immunoSEQ 96-well plate was sequenced on its own single-read 150-cycle Illumina NextSeq 550 flow cell. Per the authors' processing: Because the immunoSEQ output included only junctional sequences and no quality scores, the filtering could not be the same as the filtering used for full-length reads. Sequences were annotated with PyIR, a Python wrapper for IgBLAST v1.9, and V/J genes and CDR3 were assigned using IMGT germline references. Any read was removed if the V/J assignment was weak (E-value above 1e-6), the CDR3 was missing, or the read contained stop codons, out-of-frame junctions, or ambiguous translated residues. V3J clonotypes were defined as sequences sharing an identical inferred V gene, J gene, and CDR3 amino acid sequence. Percentage overlap between repertoires was computed as shared unique clonotypes divided by the size of the smaller repertoire. Repertoire richness was assessed with RTK rarefaction, the Chao1 estimator, and Recon v2.1 estimates of unobserved clonotypes. Generation probabilities were computed with OLGA for all TCRbeta clonotypes obtained by the gDNA method from several donors. In TCRdb, the immuneACCESS table is reduced to in-frame sequences with V and J assigned. These tables do not hold every clone; where another copy was compared, an unresolved V gene accounts for under half, and the others remain unexplained. That table is the source of V, J and clone size, and D and trimming were worked out from the DNA. Recorded for this sample are 740,000 or so clones; around four fifths of them occurred a single time. The ten largest account for 1.5% to 2% of the sample.

The chain uses TRBV28 and TRBJ2-3; the D gene cannot be resolved reliably. The TCR originated in a woman aged 25 to 39 in good health. Sequencing was done on a sample of memory CD4+ T cells sorted from blood. What the cell subset or site label conveys for this sample: CD45RA-negative fraction. The nucleotide sequence is TGTGCCAGCAGTCGCCCTAAACAGAGCACAGATACGCAGTATTTT. Its product reads: CASSRPKQSTDTQYF. Supplemented by the reference TRBV28 and TRBJ2-3 proteins around the CDR3, the complete variable domain is DVKVTQSSRYLVKRTGEKVFLECVQDMDHENMFWYRQDPGLGLRLIYFSYDVKMKEKGDIPEGYSVSREKKERFSLILESASTNQTSMYLCASSRPKQSTDTQYFGPGTRLTVL.